This T cell receptor beta chain appears in the sequencing data of a study of blood T cell repertoires in COVID-19. Study-level background: In each case, the material was cDNA or gDNA derived from T cells, B-cell-depleted T cells, or PBMCs.

The protocol was immunoSEQ multiplex PCR, while the TCRdb copy is restricted to in-frame clones and leaves out a portion. The repertoire has 95,000 to 150,000 clones, approximately 82% of them found once; the top ten carry roughly 4%. Per the germline V gene, CDR1 is SEHNR and CDR2 is FQNEAQ (reference sequence). The CDR3 contains 13 residues. Trimming removed 5 bases from V and 10 bases from J, with 17 bases in between. The clonotype was recovered from a woman between 45 and 65 years old with acute or convalescent COVID-19. The rearrangement uses TRBV7-9 and TRBJ1-1; possible D gene TRBD1, 5 bases. The sequenced material came from peripheral blood. The CDR3 DNA reads as TGTGCCAGCAGCCCGAACGGACCGGGGGGAGCTTTCTTT. Translating gives CASSPNGPGGAFF.